Shown below are 13 T cell receptor beta chains from a single sample sequenced in a study of shared clonotypes between healthy human individuals (dated by TCRdb to the early 2020s). Receptor libraries were prepared by the immunoSEQ multiplex PCR assay. Sourced from immuneACCESS, this table was stored by TCRdb with only in-frame sequences that have V and J called. A share of the clones is absent; for the studies checked, an unresolved V gene accounts for under half, and the remainder has no known explanation. The sample has some 2.4 million clones on record, over 85% of them singletons. 0.36% of the sample is taken by the ten largest. The sample consisted of naive CD4+ T cells from PBMCs. Interpreted using the paper, the cell subset or site label stands for: CD45RA+ positively selected. These receptors all stem from a man younger than 35 in good health. Some clones in this sample may be carry-over from other donors' samples.

This clone was picked up one time. The chain carries TRBV11-1 and TRBJ1-1, with D unresolved. CDR1 SGHAT and CDR2 FQDESV come from the germline V gene (reference sequence). V dropped 1 base and J dropped 6 bases, with 6 bases sitting between them. The CDR3 length is 12 residues. Here the CDR3 reads CASSLVVSEAFF. DNA of the CDR3: TGTGCCAGCAGCTTAGTTGTATCTGAAGCTTTCTTT.

The chain carries TRBV7-9 and TRBJ2-1, with 9 bases matching TRBD1. This CDR3 is built from 18 residues. With V trimmed by 6 bases and J by 3 bases, 15 bases remained unmatched. From germline, CDR1 is SEHNR and CDR2 FQNEAQ (reference sequence). CDR3: CASRNAINPGQGYNEQFF. DNA for the CDR3: TGTGCCAGCAGAAACGCAATAAACCCGGGACAGGGCTACAATGAGCAGTTCTTC.

J is TRBJ1-1 and V is TRBV4-1; D may be TRBD1 (6 bases). CDR3 length: 16 amino acids. Germline V CDR1 and CDR2: MGHRA, YSYEKL. The V end lost 3 bases, the J end lost 1 base, and 15 bases lay between the germline ends. The CDR3 DNA sequence: TGCGCCAGCAGCCAGGAGCCGGGACAACAGAACACTGAAGCTTTCTTT. It encodes CASSQEPGQQNTEAFF.

The chain links TRBV28 to TRBJ2-1; 9 bases fit TRBD1. V dropped 4 bases and J dropped 7; count of bases not matched to a gene: 11. The V gene's germline CDR1 is MDHEN and CDR2 SYDVKM. The CDR3 loop spans 16 amino acids. CDR3 bases: TGTGCCAGCAGTTGGACAGGGGACCTGAGGCCGAATGAGCAGTTCTTC. Its protein is CASSWTGDLRPNEQFF. Full variable domain (missing parts from reference TRBV28 and TRBJ2-1): DVKVTQSSRYLVKRTGEKVFLECVQDMDHENMFWYRQDPGLGLRLIYFSYDVKMKEKGDIPEGYSVSREKKERFSLILESASTNQTSMYLCASSWTGDLRPNEQFFGPGTRLTVL.

The rearrangement links TRBV2 to TRBJ2-7; 7 bases line up with TRBD2. The CDR3 is 14 amino acids. Germline CDR1 and CDR2: SNHLY and FYNNEI. Unmatched junction bases numbered 4, after V lost 3 bases and J lost 2 bases. Here the CDR3 DNA reads TGTGCCAGCAGTGAGCGGGAGCTTACCTACGAGCAGTACTTC. Its translation: CASSERELTYEQYF.

CDR3 in amino acids: CASSLSQVGDEQYF. In nucleotides, the CDR3 is TGCGCCAGCAGCTTGAGTCAGGTCGGGGACGAGCAGTACTTC. J is TRBJ2-7 and V is TRBV5-1; D may be TRBD2 (5 bases). Trimming left V 1 base short and J 5 bases short, with 13 bases between. This CDR3 comprises 14 residues. CDR1 is SGHRS and CDR2 is YFSETQ in the germline V gene.

A note on this clone: At the DNA level, this CDR3 is encoded by other sequences in the same sample as well. The J gene is TRBJ2-7, the V gene TRBV2; 8 bases map to TRBD1. CDR1 SNHLY and CDR2 FYNNEI come from the germline V gene. This CDR3 is 14 amino acids long. The ends lost 4 bases at V and 2 bases at J; junction bases unmatched: 4. The CDR3 nucleotides read TGTGCCAGCAGTGCCGGACAGGGCGCCTACGAGCAGTACTTC. This sequence encodes CASSAGQGAYEQYF.

The chain carries TRBV6-5 and TRBJ2-1; 7 bases are a match to TRBD1. CDR3 size: 15 residues. CDR1 is MNHEY and CDR2 is SVGAGI in the germline V gene. V lost 3 bases, J lost 7 bases, and 9 bases stayed unmatched. The CDR3 loop is CASSYKGGAGNEQFF. In DNA, the CDR3 is TGTGCCAGCAGTTATAAAGGGGGCGCAGGGAATGAGCAGTTCTTC.

This rearrangement joins TRBV5-6 to TRBJ1-2; no definite D call. The V and J ends lost 1 base and 4 bases respectively, with 14 bases between them. Germline V gene data show CDR1 as SGHDT and CDR2 as YYEEEE. The CDR3 sequence is 15 residues long. DNA of the CDR3: TGTGCCAGCAGCTTGTACGGCGAGGGAAGCTATGGCTACACCTTC. This codes for CASSLYGEGSYGYTF.

About this clone: This sample also contains other DNA sequences that code for the same CDR3. J is TRBJ2-1 and V is TRBV19; 8 positions agree with TRBD1. The V segment lost 8 bases and the J segment 0 bases; nucleotides outside the gene matches: 3. CDR1 is LNHDA and CDR2 is SQIVND in the germline V gene (reference sequence). The CDR3 runs 14 residues. The chain's CDR3 is CASGDRSSYNEQFF. The DNA for the CDR3 is TGTGCCAGTGGGGACAGGAGCTCCTACAATGAGCAGTTCTTC.

J is TRBJ2-1 and V is TRBV6-5, with D perhaps matching TRBD1 (6 bases). V gave up 5 bases and J gave up 8 bases, with 19 bases separating them. Germline values: CDR1 MNHEY, CDR2 SVGAGI. This CDR3 has 15 amino acids. The CDR3 bases are TGTGCCAGCAGTCTTAGGGGCAGGGGCAACGATGAGCAGTTCTTC. Translating it yields CASSLRGRGNDEQFF.

The chain couples TRBV7-2 to TRBJ2-5, with TRBD2 matching 13 bases. Per the germline V gene, CDR1 is SGHTA and CDR2 is FQGNSA. The junction had 5 bases not matched to a gene; V was cut back by 5 bases and J by 5 bases. The CDR3 has 15 amino acids. CDR3 DNA sequence: TGTGCCAGCAGCCGGACTAGCGGGAGATCTGAGACCCAGTACTTC. Protein: CASSRTSGRSETQYF. Filled out from reference TRBV7-2 and TRBJ2-5, the complete variable domain reads GAGVSQSPSNKVTEKGKDVELRCDPISGHTALYWYRQSLGQGLEFLIYFQGNSAPDKSGLPSDRFSAERTGGSVSTLTIQRTQQEDSAVYLCASSRTSGRSETQYFGPGTRLLVL.

This chain connects TRBV27 to TRBJ2-7, with D possibly called TRBD1 or TRBD2 (5 bases each). The V gene lost 2 bases and the J gene lost 3 bases, with 11 bases spanning the gap. The CDR3 length is 14 residues. The germline CDR1 and CDR2 sequences are MNHEY and SMNVEV (reference sequence). The CDR3 here is CASSLGDPIYEQYF. The CDR3 bases are TGTGCCAGCAGTTTAGGGGACCCCATCTACGAGCAGTACTTC.